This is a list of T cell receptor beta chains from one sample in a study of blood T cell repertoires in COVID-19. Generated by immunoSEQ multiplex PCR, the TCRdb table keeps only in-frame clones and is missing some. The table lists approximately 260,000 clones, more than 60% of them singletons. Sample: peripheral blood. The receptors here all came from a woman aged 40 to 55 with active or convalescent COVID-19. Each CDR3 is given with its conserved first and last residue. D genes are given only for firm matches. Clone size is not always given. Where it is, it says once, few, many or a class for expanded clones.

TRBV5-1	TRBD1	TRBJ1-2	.	CASSSGGGYGYTF	TGCGCCAGCAGCTCAGGGGGCGGCTATGGCTACACCTTC
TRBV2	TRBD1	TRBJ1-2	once	CASTATPTGVNYGYTF	TGTGCCAGCACCGCAACCCCGACAGGGGTAAACTATGGCTACACCTTC
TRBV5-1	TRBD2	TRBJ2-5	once	CASSWGLAGGPETQYF	TGCGCCAGCAGCTGGGGACTAGCGGGGGGGCCGGAGACCCAGTACTTC
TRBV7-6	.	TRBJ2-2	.	CASTPGGLNTGELFF	TGTGCCAGCACCCCTGGGGGACTCAACACCGGGGAGCTGTTTTTT
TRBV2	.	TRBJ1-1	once	CASRRLGHGAFF	TGTGCCAGCAGGAGACTGGGACACGGAGCTTTCTTT
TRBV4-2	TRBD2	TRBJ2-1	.	CASSPTELAGGLGWNEQFF	TGTGCCAGCAGCCCCACAGAACTAGCGGGGGGGCTCGGTTGGAATGAGCAGTTCTTC
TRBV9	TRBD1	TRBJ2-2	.	CASSVGDRGTGELFF	TGTGCCAGCAGCGTAGGTGACAGGGGCACCGGGGAGCTGTTTTTT
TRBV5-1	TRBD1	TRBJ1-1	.	CASTEQGRNTEAFF	TGCGCCAGCACAGAACAGGGGAGGAACACTGAAGCTTTCTTT
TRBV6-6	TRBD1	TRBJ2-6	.	CASSPTGGSGANVLTF	TGTGCCAGCAGTCCGACAGGGGGCTCGGGGGCCAACGTCCTGACTTTC
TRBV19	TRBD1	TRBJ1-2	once	CASSIYAPTAGGRDGYTF	TGTGCCAGTAGTATATATGCCCCGACGGCAGGGGGGCGCGATGGCTACACCTTC
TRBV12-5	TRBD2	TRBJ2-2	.	CASGTGLAGTGELFF	TGTGCTAGTGGTACGGGACTAGCGGGCACCGGGGAGCTGTTTTTT
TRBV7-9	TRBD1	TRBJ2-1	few	CASSSTGTAYNEQFF	TGTGCCAGCAGCTCCACCGGGACAGCCTACAATGAGCAGTTCTTC
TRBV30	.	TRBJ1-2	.	CACTPGGYGYTF	TGTGCCTGCACACCGGGAGGCTATGGCTACACCTTC
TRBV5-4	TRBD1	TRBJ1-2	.	CASSLGQGTAYGYTF	TGTGCCAGCAGCTTGGGACAAGGGACAGCCTATGGCTACACCTTC
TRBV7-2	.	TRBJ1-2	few	CASSLAQGNWGYTF	TGTGCCAGCAGCTTAGCTCAGGGCAACTGGGGCTACACCTTC
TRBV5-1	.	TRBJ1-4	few	CASSRRGLEKLFF	TGCGCCAGCAGCCGGAGGGGTCTAGAAAAACTGTTTTTT
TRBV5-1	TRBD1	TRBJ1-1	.	CASSVGQGGTEAFF	TGCGCCAGCAGCGTGGGACAGGGTGGTACTGAAGCTTTCTTT
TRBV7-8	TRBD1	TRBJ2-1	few	CASSYDRVSYNEQFF	TGTGCCAGCAGCTATGACAGGGTGTCCTACAATGAGCAGTTCTTC
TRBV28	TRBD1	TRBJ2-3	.	CASSLQGTDTQYF	TGTGCCAGCAGCCTACAGGGGACAGATACGCAGTATTTT
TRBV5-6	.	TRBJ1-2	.	CASSLWEKRGYTF	TGTGCCAGCAGCCTGTGGGAGAAGCGTGGCTACACCTTC
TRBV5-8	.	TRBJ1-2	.	CASSPLMRHGYTF	TGTGCCAGCAGCCCCCTCATGAGGCATGGCTACACCTTC
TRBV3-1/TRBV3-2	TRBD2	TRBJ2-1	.	CASSPSLRAGGRNNEQFF	TGTGCCAGCAGCCCATCCTTGCGGGCGGGGGGGCGTAACAATGAGCAGTTCTTC
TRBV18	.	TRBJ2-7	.	CASSPPAGRSEQYF	TGTGCCAGCTCACCCCCCGCGGGAAGGTCCGAGCAGTACTTC
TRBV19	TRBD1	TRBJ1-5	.	CASSTPDRVGGQPQHF	TGTGCCAGTAGTACCCCGGACAGGGTAGGTGGTCAGCCCCAGCATTTT
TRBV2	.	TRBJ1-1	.	CASSELGGANPEAFF	TGTGCCAGCAGTGAACTTGGGGGGGCGAATCCTGAAGCTTTCTTT
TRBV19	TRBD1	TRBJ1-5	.	CASTLRQGHNQPQHF	TGTGCCAGTACGCTCAGACAGGGCCACAATCAGCCCCAGCATTTT